This TCR beta chain was sequenced during a study of lymphopenia after photon versus proton radiotherapy. The table came from immunoSEQ multiplex PCR; TCRdb's copy has only in-frame clones and leaves some out. The data contain 65,000 to 70,000 clones, around 90% of them singletons. This clone was counted a few times. Its specificity is not known. Deletions cut 4 bases from V and 5 bases from J, with 8 bases between. This CDR3 comprises 12 residues. Germline V gene data show CDR1 as SNHLY and CDR2 as FYNNEI. Study conclusions and caveats: Under photons, naive T cells and diversity fell while effector/memory populations rose. Post-nadir diversity loss with photons came from oligoclonal expansion, particularly CD8+ Temra cells.

The receptor was derived from a woman in her 70s with pancreatic cancer. The J gene is TRBJ1-2, the V gene TRBV2; the D gene is possibly TRBD1 (6 bases). Specimen: peripheral blood, collected from a patient treated with photon-based radiotherapy. CDR3 sequence (DNA): TGTGCCAGCAGTGCCACAGGGTATGGCTACACCTTC. Translating gives CASSATGYGYTF. Using reference TRBV2 and TRBJ1-2 for the parts outside the CDR3, the full variable domain is EPEVTQTPSHQVTQMGQEVILRCVPISNHLYFYWYRQILGQKVEFLVSFYNNEISEKSEIFDDQFSVERPDGSNFTLKIRSTKLEDSAMYFCASSATGYGYTFGSGTRLTVV.